The 15 T cell receptor beta chains given below trace back to one sample, sequenced in a study of tissue T cells after allogeneic stem cell transplantation. The time point is: mouse harvest day 7 after allogeneic transplant. Each mouse received 10^7 T-cell-depleted marrow cells plus 10^6 splenic CD5+ T cells by tail vein. Here immunoSEQ multiplex PCR was the method, and the copy in TCRdb shows in-frame clones only, minus some. The table has thousands of clones, 40% to 50% seen once. Sequences were obtained from gut tissue. The receptors derive from a female BALB/c mouse given C57BL/6 T cells with graft-versus-host disease after an allogeneic hematopoietic cell transplant.

This clone was detected only a few times. Gene and germline names: mouse. Read sequence stops 1 residue before the CDR3 end, and the germline J gene provides the missing end. This chain uses TRBV3 with TRBJ1-3, with D hard to call. CDR3 length equals 14 residues. V was clipped by 2 bases and J by 0 bases, with 5 bases between them. The germline gives CDR1 SNHLY, CDR2 FYNGKV (reference sequence). CDR3 protein: CASSLRDSGNTLYF. The covered CDR3 bases are TGTGCCAGCAGCTTAAGGGATTCTGGAAATACGCTCTAT.

Remarks on this clone: Gene names follow the mouse nomenclature. The read ends 1 residue early relative to the CDR3; the germline J gene fills the gap. The genes are TRBV26 and TRBJ2-5; tentative D call: TRBD2 (6 bases). CDR3 size: 14 residues. Per germline, CDR1 KGHPV and CDR2 FQNQEV (reference sequence). Trimming cost V 0 bases and J 3 bases, with 7 bases left between them. The CDR3 spells CASSLSGGQDTQYF. Partial CDR3 DNA: TGTGCCAGCAGTCTGTCTGGGGGTCAAGACACCCAGTAC.

This clone was counted between two and nine times. Genes and germline come from the mouse. The read ends 1 residue early relative to the CDR3; the germline J gene fills the gap. This chain uses TRBV12-1 with TRBJ2-4; 11 bases are a match to TRBD2. Unmatched junction bases numbered 2, after V lost 2 bases and J lost 2 bases. Looked up from germline, CDR1 is SGHSN and CDR2 is HYEKVE. This CDR3 is 15 amino acids long. The CDR3 loop is CASSPGLGVQNTLYF. The sequenced part of the CDR3 DNA is TGTGCCAGCTCTCCGGGACTGGGGGTTCAAAACACCTTGTAC.

This clone was observed a handful of times. Germline and genes here are mouse. Read data end 1 residue before the CDR3 end; the end is taken from the germline J gene. The chain joins TRBV12-1 to TRBJ2-7; TRBD2 aligns across 7 bases. The ends lost 2 bases at V and 2 bases at J; junction bases unmatched: 5. CDR1 and CDR2 from the germline V gene are SGHSN and HYEKVE. This CDR3 is 14 amino acids long. The CDR3 sequence is CASSPMGGTYEQYF. The part of the CDR3 DNA that was read is TGTGCCAGCTCTCCCATGGGGGGTACCTATGAACAGTAC.

Notes on this clone: The genes are named according to mouse. The CDR3 end is not reached by the read, which stops 1 residue before it; the germline J gene fills it in. The rearrangement links TRBV23 to TRBJ2-4; the table assigns TRBD1, which was not confirmed against the DNA. Germline V gene data show CDR1 as KGHTA and CDR2 as FQNQQP. The CDR3 contains 12 residues. CDR3 sequence reads: CSSSLTENTLYF. The covered CDR3 bases are TGCTCCAGCAGTCTGACAGAAAACACCTTGTAC.

Points on this clone: Gene names and germline refer to mouse. The read gets to within 1 residue of the CDR3 end, and the germline J gene fills in the rest. This chain links TRBV26 with TRBJ2-7; tentative D call: TRBD2 (6 bases). Germline V gene sequence: CDR1 KGHPV, CDR2 FQNQEV (reference sequence). The CDR3 has 13 residues. The ends were cut back, 3 bases at V and 3 bases at J, with 9 bases in the middle. The CDR3 region is CASSLPGDYEQYF. The DNA read from the CDR3 is TGTGCCAGCAGTCTCCCTGGGGACTATGAACAGTAC.

Worth noting for this clone: Genes here carry mouse names. The read falls 1 residue short of the CDR3 end, and the missing part is taken from the germline J gene. The rearrangement uses TRBV26 and TRBJ2-1; D may be TRBD2 (5 bases). The CDR3 loop spans 12 amino acids. V lost 2 bases, J lost 6 bases, and 5 bases lay in between. The V gene's germline CDR1 is KGHPV and CDR2 FQNQEV (reference sequence). This chain's CDR3 is CASSLTGAEQFF. The CDR3 DNA, read in part, is TGTGCCAGCAGTCTGACTGGTGCTGAGCAGTTC. Supplemented by reference TRBV26 and TRBJ2-1, the full variable domain reads NSKVIQTPRYLVKGQGQKAKMRCIPEKGHPVVFWYQQNKNNEFKFLINFQNQEVLQQIDMTEKRFSAECPSNSPCSLEIQSSEAGDSALYLCASSLTGAEQFFGPGTRLTVL.

In regard to this clone: Gene names follow the mouse nomenclature. The read terminates 1 residue ahead of where the CDR3 ends, so the germline J gene completes it. The J gene is TRBJ2-1, the V gene TRBV13-1; no clear D. Germline V gene sequence: CDR1 NSHNY, CDR2 SYGAGN. The CDR3 extends over 14 amino acids. Trimming left V 3 bases short and J 0 bases short, with 7 bases between. The sequenced CDR3 bases are TGTGCCAGCAGTGCAACAGATAACTATGCTGAGCAGTTC. Protein sequence: CASSATDNYAEQF. The whole CDR3 sequence is CASSATDNYAEQFF.

In its sample, this clone ranks as medium-sized. The gene names here belong to mouse. The CDR3 extends 1 residue past the end of the read, so its final part is completed from the germline J gene. This chain links TRBV26 with TRBJ2-7; 7 bases map to TRBD1. V dropped 3 bases and J dropped 3; count of bases not matched to a gene: 2. Germline values: CDR1 KGHPV, CDR2 FQNQEV (reference sequence). The CDR3 has 13 amino acids. The CDR3 sequence is CASSLQGDYEQYF. Partial CDR3 DNA: TGTGCCAGCAGTCTTCAGGGGGACTATGAACAGTAC.

With regard to this clone: Genes and germline are mouse. The CDR3 spells CASSLGQFANSDYTF. The CDR3 bases that were read are TGTGCCAGCAGTCTGGGACAGTTTGCAAACTCCGACTACACC. The J gene is TRBJ1-2, the V gene TRBV26; a weak D match, TRBD1 (6 bases). The read ends 1 residue early relative to the CDR3; the germline J gene fills the gap. CDR1 and CDR2 (germline): KGHPV, FQNQEV (reference sequence). V was cut by 2 bases and J by 0 bases, with 10 bases left in between. This CDR3 is 15 amino acids long. Together with reference TRBV26 and TRBJ1-2, the CDR3 gives the full variable domain: NSKVIQTPRYLVKGQGQKAKMRCIPEKGHPVVFWYQQNKNNEFKFLINFQNQEVLQQIDMTEKRFSAECPSNSPCSLEIQSSEAGDSALYLCASSLGQFANSDYTFGSGTRLLVI.

This clone was picked up a small number of times. The genes and germline here are from mouse. The read gets to within 1 residue of the CDR3 end, and the germline J gene fills in the rest. The gene calls are TRBV26 and TRBJ1-1, with D perhaps TRBD1 (5 bases). Deletions cut 5 bases from V and 3 bases from J, with 7 bases between. This CDR3 comprises 12 residues. CDR1 KGHPV and CDR2 FQNQEV come from the germline V gene (reference sequence). CDR3: CASSRQYTEVFF. The sequenced part of the CDR3 DNA is TGTGCCAGCAGTAGACAGTACACAGAAGTCTTC.

This clone appeared a few times. Germline and genes here are mouse. The read finishes 1 residue shy of the CDR3 end, and the germline J gene is used to complete it. V and J are TRBV26 and TRBJ1-4; unclear D gene. V was clipped by 2 bases and J by 0 bases, with 4 bases between them. Germline V gene sequence: CDR1 KGHPV, CDR2 FQNQEV (reference sequence). CDR3 size: 14 residues. The covered CDR3 bases are TGTGCCAGCAGTCTGGTGATTTCCAACGAAAGATTATTT. It yields the protein CASSLVISNERLF. The full CDR3 sequence reads CASSLVISNERLFF.

This clone came up a few times. Because the CDR3's place on the DNA is in doubt, the DNA is left out and the CDR3 is given as listed by TCRdb. The germline and genes are mouse ones. The chain carries TRBV23 and TRBJ1-3. 15 amino acids form the CDR3, both terminal residues included. Per germline, CDR1 KGHTA and CDR2 FQNQQP. CDR3 in amino acids: CSSSQSVGSGNTLYF.

In its sample, this clone is medium-sized. The germline and genes are mouse ones. Read data end 1 residue before the CDR3 end; the end is taken from the germline J gene. This rearrangement joins TRBV5 to TRBJ2-1; possible D gene TRBD1, 6 bases. The CDR3 is 15 residues long. The germline V and J ends were trimmed by 4 bases and 1 base, with 11 bases remaining between them. From germline, CDR1 is LGHNA and CDR2 YNLKQL (reference sequence). The CDR3 bases that were read are TGTGCCAGCAGCCTGGAGGGACAAAACTATGCTGAGCAGTTC. It codes for CASSLEGQNYAEQF. Given in full, the CDR3 is CASSLEGQNYAEQFF.

As to this clone: Mouse gene names apply. The CDR3 end lies 1 residue beyond the end of the read and is filled in from the germline J gene. This chain uses TRBV26 with TRBJ2-7; D tentatively fits TRBD1 or TRBD2 (5 bases each). The CDR3 contains 14 residues. V was trimmed by 0 bases and J by 4 bases, leaving 10 bases between them. Per the germline V gene, CDR1 is KGHPV and CDR2 is FQNQEV (reference sequence). CDR3 residues: CASSLSAGGYEQYF. The sequenced part of the CDR3 DNA is TGTGCCAGCAGTCTGTCGGCCGGGGGTTATGAACAGTAC.